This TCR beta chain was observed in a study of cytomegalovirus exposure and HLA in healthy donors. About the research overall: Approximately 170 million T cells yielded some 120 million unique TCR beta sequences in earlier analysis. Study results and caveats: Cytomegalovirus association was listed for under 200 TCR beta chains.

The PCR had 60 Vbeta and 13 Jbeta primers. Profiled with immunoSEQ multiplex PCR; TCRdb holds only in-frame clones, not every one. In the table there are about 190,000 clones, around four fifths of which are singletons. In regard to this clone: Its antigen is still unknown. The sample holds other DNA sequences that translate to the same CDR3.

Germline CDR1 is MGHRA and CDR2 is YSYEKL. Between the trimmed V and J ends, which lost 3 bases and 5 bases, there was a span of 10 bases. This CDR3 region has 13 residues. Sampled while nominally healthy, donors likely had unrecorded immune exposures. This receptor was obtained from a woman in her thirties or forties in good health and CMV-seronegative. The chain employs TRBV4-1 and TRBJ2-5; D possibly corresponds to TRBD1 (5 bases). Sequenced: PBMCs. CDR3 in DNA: TGCGCCAGCAGCCAGCAGGGTGCGGAGACCCAGTACTTC. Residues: CASSQQGAETQYF.